A single sample is the source of the 10 T cell receptor beta chains below, sequenced in a study of radiotherapy plus CTLA-4 blockade in lung cancer. The method was immunoSEQ multiplex PCR; TCRdb's version includes in-frame clones alone and lacks a portion of them. The sample has 85,000 to 120,000 clones; more than 75% are singletons. The sequenced sample was peripheral blood, obtained from a patient treated with radiotherapy plus ipilimumab. Source of these receptors: a human donor with non-small cell lung cancer that progressed on radiotherapy plus ipilimumab. Some clones in this sample may be carry-over from other donors' samples.

V is TRBV5-1 and J is TRBJ1-1; TRBD1 matches 7 bases. This CDR3 spans 13 amino acids. Germline V lookup: CDR1 SGHRS, CDR2 YFSETQ. Germline trimming cut 2 bases from V and 4 bases from J; bases unmatched to any gene: 2. The CDR3 DNA follows: TGCGCCAGCAGCTTTCAGGGGGTCACTGAAGCTTTCTTT. The encoded protein is CASSFQGVTEAFF.

The chain employs TRBV5-1 and TRBJ2-7; TRBD2 agrees at 12 bases. Germline lookup yields CDR1 SGHRS and CDR2 YFSETQ. The CDR3 has 16 residues. Unmatched junction bases numbered 4, after V lost 0 bases and J lost 3 bases. Here the CDR3 reads CASSLAASGGVYEQYF. CDR3 nucleotides: TGCGCCAGCAGCTTGGCGGCTAGCGGGGGGGTCTACGAGCAGTACTTC.

The DNA for the CDR3 is TGCGCCAGCAGCACCGGTGCGGGACAGCTATCGGAATCAGGCGAGCAGTACTTC. It is translated as CASSTGAGQLSESGEQYF. The V and J genes are TRBV5-1 and TRBJ2-7; weak D call: TRBD1 (7 bases). The CDR3 length is 18 residues. Germline V gene sequence: CDR1 SGHRS, CDR2 YFSETQ. Trimming stripped 4 bases from V and 6 bases from J, with 29 bases between. Full variable domain (rest looked up from reference TRBV5-1 and TRBJ2-7): KAGVTQTPRYLIKTRGQQVTLSCSPISGHRSVSWYQQTPGQGLQFLFEYFSETQRNKGNFPGRFSGRQFSNSRSEMNVSTLELGDSALYLCASSTGAGQLSESGEQYFGPGTRLTVT.

The rearrangement joins TRBV25-1 to TRBJ2-3; no clear D. This CDR3 spans 15 amino acids. CDR1 is MGHDK and CDR2 is SYGVNS in the germline V gene. V was clipped by 1 base and J by 1 base, with 9 bases between them. The CDR3 protein is CASSEFLAGTDTQYF. The CDR3 DNA is TGTGCCAGCAGTGAATTTCTGGCAGGCACAGATACGCAGTATTTT.

The genes are TRBV6-5 and TRBJ1-1; D not resolved. Trimming removed 4 bases from V and 4 bases from J, with 10 bases in between. The CDR3 has 13 amino acids. Germline-derived CDR1 and CDR2 are MNHEY and SVGAGI. Here the CDR3 DNA reads TGTGCCAGCAGTTCCCAGCGGAGCACTGAAGCTTTCTTT. It translates to CASSSQRSTEAFF.

The genes are TRBV28 and TRBJ1-2; TRBD1 might be the D (5 bases). V lost 3 bases and J 0 bases, leaving 20 bases between the germline ends. The CDR3 runs 18 residues. Germline CDR1 MDHEN, CDR2 SYDVKM. The CDR3 nucleotides are TGTGCCAGCAGTTTGGTTGGGGCAGGTGGGGATTCTAACTATGGCTACACCTTC. Amino acids: CASSLVGAGGDSNYGYTF.

This chain joins TRBV5-1 and TRBJ2-5; 11 positions agree with TRBD2. The germline V gene encodes CDR1 SGHRS and CDR2 YFSETQ. The CDR3 has 13 residues. The ends lost 7 bases at V and 4 bases at J; junction bases unmatched: 3. The CDR3 here is CASGTSGPETQYF. Written as DNA, the CDR3 is TGCGCCAGCGGGACTAGCGGTCCAGAGACCCAGTACTTC.

The chain links TRBV10-3 to TRBJ1-6, with D uncertain. The CDR3 runs to 16 residues. Trimming shortened V by 4 bases and J by 6 bases, and 16 bases separated the two germline ends. From germline, CDR1 is ENHRY and CDR2 SYGVKD. CDR3 in DNA: TGTGCCATCAGTGTACGCGGCAATACCCTTAATTCACCCCTCCACTTT. Amino acids: CAISVRGNTLNSPLHF.

V and J are TRBV30 and TRBJ2-5; D remains ambiguous. V lost 0 bases and J lost 4, with 6 bases in between. This CDR3 region has 12 residues. Germline-derived CDR1 and CDR2 are GTSNPN and SVGIG (reference sequence). The DNA for the CDR3 is TGTGCCTGGAGTGTGAGCCCAGAGACCCAGTACTTC. Translating gives CAWSVSPETQYF.

V gene TRBV27 combines with J gene TRBJ1-2; TRBD1 might be the D (5 bases). With 3 bases removed from V and 7 bases from J, the gap between germline ends came to 12 bases. This CDR3 has 13 amino acids. Germline V gene lookup returns CDR1 MNHEY and CDR2 SMNVEV (reference sequence). Here the CDR3 DNA reads TGTGCCAGCAGTTTGGCAGGGAGGAGTGGCTACACCTTC. Translated, it gives CASSLAGRSGYTF.